This T cell receptor beta chain was recorded in a study of blood T cell repertoires in COVID-19. About the study: PBMCs, B-cell-depleted T cells, or T cells provided the cDNA or gDNA that made up the material.

This clone was seen only once. The germline CDR1 and CDR2 sequences are SGHRS and YFSETQ. Trimming cost V 5 bases and J 5 bases; bases outside gene matches: 6. This CDR3 has 14 amino acids. The participants were between 18 and 89 years old and came from 20 to 30 US areas. Membership in each cohort depended on participant-reported clinical history. Profiling relied on immunoSEQ multiplex PCR, and the TCRdb table lists in-frame clones only, not all of them. The table includes 300,000 to 400,000 clones, approximately 88% detected once. Specimen: PBMCs or T cells enriched from blood (not recorded which). This TCR was sampled from a woman in her thirties with acute COVID-19. This chain connects TRBV5-1 to TRBJ1-4; 7 bases line up with TRBD1. CDR3 bases: TGCGCCAGCAGTCCCGGGACAGTGAATGAAAAACTGTTTTTT. Amino acid sequence: CASSPGTVNEKLFF.